Below, 15 T cell receptor beta chains from the same sample are listed, as sequenced in a study of T cell repertoires in cytomegalovirus infection. TCRdb processed the reads anew with MiXCR; each CDR3 protein has one entry. The sample yields 830,000 or so distinct CDR3 sequences, around a third seen once. Antigen specificity for these receptors is unknown. The sequencing here drew on cultured CD8+ T cells from PBMCs, taken from culture after CMV antigen stimulation. The receptors stem from a human donor in good health (CMV status not recorded). Some clones in this sample may be carry-over from other donors' samples.

This clonotype was counted ten times or more. The chain employs TRBV12-3 or TRBV12-4 and TRBJ1-2; no clear D. There are 11 residues in the CDR3. The V gene lost 6 bases and the J gene lost 4 bases, with 6 bases spanning the gap. For the CDR3, the DNA is TGTGCCAGCAGATTATTCTATGGCTACACCTTC. Its translation is CASRLFYGYTF.

This sequence joins TRBV6-1 and TRBJ1-1, with no clear D. CDR1 and CDR2 (germline): MNHNS, SASEGT. The V end was cut by 1 base, the J end by 1 base, with 7 bases between. The CDR3 consists of 14 residues. Here the CDR3 reads CASSEGRSNTEAFF. The CDR3, as DNA: TGTGCCAGCAGTGAAGGGCGGTCGAACACTGAAGCTTTCTTT.

This rearrangement joins TRBV7-6 to TRBJ1-2, with 8 bases aligning to TRBD1. The V gene's germline CDR1 is SGHVS and CDR2 FNYEAQ. V lost 3 bases and J lost 8; bases outside the gene matches: 26. The CDR3 sequence is 20 residues long. This CDR3 is CASSFQRGGNDRGTFRGYTF. In nucleotides, the CDR3 is TGTGCCAGCAGCTTCCAGAGAGGGGGCAACGACAGGGGAACATTTAGAGGCTACACCTTC.

In this sample, this clonotype turned up many times. The chain employs TRBV10-3 and TRBJ1-2; 12 bases are a match to TRBD1. CDR1 ENHRY and CDR2 SYGVKD come from the germline V gene. The junction had 11 bases not matched to a gene; V was cut back by 4 bases and J by 2 bases. There are 18 residues in the CDR3. The CDR3 is CAISGVGTGGVENYGYTF. The CDR3 DNA sequence: TGTGCCATCAGTGGAGTTGGGACAGGGGGCGTTGAAAACTATGGCTACACCTTC.

The table lists this clonotype with many counts. The chain couples TRBV7-6 to TRBJ2-3; D tentatively fits TRBD1 or TRBD2 (6 bases each). Germline V gives CDR1 SGHVS, CDR2 FNYEAQ. The CDR3 is made up of 15 amino acids. Between the trimmed V and J ends, which lost 1 base and 2 bases, there was a span of 10 bases. Written as DNA, the CDR3 is TGTGCCAGCAGCTTAGAAGGGGGGAACACAGATACGCAGTATTTT. This codes for CASSLEGGNTDTQYF. Full variable domain (rest looked up from reference TRBV7-6 and TRBJ2-3): GAGVSQSPRYKVTKRGQDVALRCDPISGHVSLYWYRQALGQGPEFLTYFNYEAQQDKSGLPNDRFSAERPEGSISTLTIQRTEQRDSAMYRCASSLEGGNTDTQYFGPGTRLTVL.

In this sample, this clonotype turned up a few times. This chain joins TRBV6-2 or TRBV6-3 and TRBJ2-1; 10 positions agree with TRBD2. Germline V lookup: CDR1 MNHEY, CDR2 SVGEGT. The CDR3 has 13 residues. The trim removed 8 bases at V and 4 bases at J, leaving 2 bases unmatched. The CDR3 DNA follows: TGTGCCAGCGGAGCGGGGGGGTACAATGAGCAGTTCTTC. It translates to CASGAGGYNEQFF.

The chain carries TRBV6-1 and TRBJ2-1; TRBD1 agrees at 9 bases. The CDR3 consists of 15 residues. Germline V gene sequence: CDR1 MNHNS, CDR2 SASEGT. J lost 9 bases, V lost 5 bases, and 11 bases had no gene match. The DNA of the CDR3 is TGTGCCAGCAGTCCCATCGGGGGACAGGGTCCTGAGCAGTTCTTC. The encoded protein is CASSPIGGQGPEQFF.

The V gene is TRBV12-3 or TRBV12-4, the J gene TRBJ1-2; D unclear. V was trimmed by 5 bases and J by 10 bases, leaving 14 bases between them. This CDR3 has 12 amino acids. The CDR3 sequence is CASSALWDDYTF. CDR3 bases: TGTGCCAGCAGTGCCCTTTGGGATGACTACACCTTC.

This clonotype was seen more than once but under ten times. This chain connects TRBV6-1 to TRBJ2-2; 7 nucleotides match TRBD2. Germline CDR1 and CDR2: MNHNS and SASEGT. The length of the CDR3 is 14 residues. V dropped 3 bases and J dropped 8; count of bases not matched to a gene: 6. This chain's CDR3 is CASSDLGGKGELFF. DNA of the CDR3: TGTGCCAGCAGTGATCTGGGAGGGAAGGGGGAGCTGTTTTTT.

The rearrangement links TRBV6-2 or TRBV6-3 to TRBJ2-1; D remains unclear. This CDR3 is built from 13 residues. Looked up from germline, CDR1 is MNHEY and CDR2 is SVGEGT. Trimming cost V 7 bases and J 10 bases, with 17 bases left between them. CDR3 DNA: TGTGCCAGCAATGATGGCCCGACGGCGGAGCAGTTCTTC. Encoded protein: CASNDGPTAEQFF.

This clonotype turned up a few times. This chain uses TRBV19 with TRBJ2-7, with D hard to call. This CDR3 has 14 amino acids. V lost 3 bases to trimming and J lost 1 base, with 10 bases between them. The germline V gene encodes CDR1 LNHDA and CDR2 SQIVND (reference sequence). The CDR3 is CASSMGFGSYEQYF. CDR3 nucleotide sequence: TGTGCCAGTAGTATGGGTTTTGGTTCCTACGAGCAGTACTTC. Combining the CDR3 with reference TRBV19 and TRBJ2-7 gives the whole variable domain DGGITQSPKYLFRKEGQNVTLSCEQNLNHDAMYWYRQDPGQGLRLIYYSQIVNDFQKGDIAEGYSVSREKKESFPLTVTSAQKNPTAFYLCASSMGFGSYEQYFGPGTRLTVT.

A word on this clonotype: This may be a read error, as it is one base from a much larger clone. The chain links TRBV7-6 to TRBJ2-5; TRBD1 or TRBD2 may be the D gene (5 bases each). The CDR3 is 16 amino acids. Germline CDR1 SGHVS, CDR2 FNYEAQ. CDR3 amino acids: CASSLTGTAPRETKYF. CDR3 in DNA: TGTGCCAGCAGCTTAACCGGGACCGCCCCCCGAGAGACCAAGTACTTC.

This clonotype has a handful of counts. The V call is TRBV7-2, the J call TRBJ1-1, with TRBD1 matching 7 bases. The CDR3 sequence is 15 residues long. The V segment lost 7 bases and the J segment 5 bases; nucleotides outside the gene matches: 13. Looked up from germline, CDR1 is SGHTA and CDR2 is FQGNSA. This CDR3 is CASTNTPGGGTEAFF. CDR3 coding DNA: TGTGCCAGCACCAACACCCCAGGGGGAGGAACTGAAGCTTTCTTT.

CDR3 bases: TGCAGCGTTGACGACAGACCCTTGGCGGAAGGCTACACCTTC. Translated, it gives CSVDDRPLAEGYTF. The rearrangement links TRBV29-1 to TRBJ1-2; the D gene is possibly TRBD1 (5 bases). Trimming shortened V by 3 bases and J by 8 bases, and 19 bases separated the two germline ends. This CDR3 contains 14 residues. The germline V gene encodes CDR1 SQVTM and CDR2 ANQGSEA.

This clonotype appeared many times. This chain joins TRBV6-2 or TRBV6-3 and TRBJ2-1; D not certain. CDR1 and CDR2 (germline): MNHEY, SVGEGT. This CDR3 has 12 amino acids. V lost 0 bases, J lost 5 bases, and 2 bases lay in between. CDR3 DNA: TGTGCCAGCAGTTACTCACACAATGAGCAGTTCTTC. Amino acids: CASSYSHNEQFF.